Each of the 21 T cell receptor beta chains below was sequenced from the same sample in a study of tumor-infiltrating lymphocytes in primary liver carcinoma. Using a constant-region primer together with ProtoScript II reverse transcriptase, TCR beta cDNA was made from about 500 ng of total RNA. Sequencing libraries for TCR beta derived from three nested multiplex PCR rounds that used slightly modified ARM-PCR. Researchers ran the first two PCR rounds for ten to eleven cycles each with TRBV1-TRBV30 forward primers and a C-beta reverse primer. In TCRdb, the multiplex PCR reads were re-called with MiXCR into one record per CDR3 protein. This repertoire shows some 190,000 distinct CDR3 sequences, over 45% found once; its top ten account for about 72%. Unsorted whole blood yielded blood RNA, and germline DNA was extracted as well. The source material was peripheral blood. All receptors derive from a man aged 35 to 55 with primary liver carcinoma and hepatitis B virus infection.

This clonotype was detected only a few times. V and J are TRBV12-3 or TRBV12-4 and TRBJ2-3; possible D gene TRBD1, 5 bases. The CDR3 spans 12 residues. V dropped 7 bases and J dropped 6 bases, with 11 bases sitting between them. For the CDR3, the DNA is TGTGCCAGCATCATGGACACCGATACGCAGTATTTT. Translating gives CASIMDTDTQYF.

This clonotype has a handful of counts. The CDR3 region is CASSGTSGSETQYF. The CDR3 DNA reads TGTGCCAGCAGTGGGACTAGCGGGAGTGAGACCCAGTACTTC. The V gene is TRBV6-6, the J gene TRBJ2-5; 14 nucleotides agree with TRBD2. V lost 5 bases to trimming and J lost 5 bases; unmatched junction nucleotides: 1. The CDR3 runs 14 residues. The germline V gene has CDR1 MNHNY and CDR2 SVGAGI (reference sequence).

This clonotype was found once. A junction boundary mismatches the germline segment, possibly from a read error. This CDR3 reads CVSSPELGGRNEQFF. CDR3 bases: TGTGTCAGCAGCCCTGAGCTGGGCGGGAGGAATGAGCAGTTCTTC. The chain is built from TRBV11-2 and TRBJ2-1; TRBD2 aligns across 8 bases. The CDR3 length is 15 residues. The V gene's germline CDR1 is SGHAT and CDR2 FQNNGV.

This clonotype was picked up one time. A clone one base away is much larger, so this may be a read error. The chain joins TRBV29-1 to TRBJ2-1, with 8 bases that match TRBD2. CDR1 is SQVTM and CDR2 is ANQGSEA in the germline V gene. J gave up 15 bases and V 5 bases, and 12 bases lay outside the gene matches. The CDR3 runs to 12 residues. The CDR3 is CSVLSGGQGRFF. In DNA, the CDR3 is TGCAGCGTTCTTTCGGGAGGGCAGGGGCGGTTCTTC.

Comments on this clonotype: One junction end does not reproduce the germline sequence, and a read error may be involved. The chain couples TRBV10-3 to TRBJ2-3; D not resolved. The length of the CDR3 is 15 residues. In germline, CDR1 is ENHRY, CDR2 SYGVKD. CDR3 coding DNA: TGTGCCATCTGTGACCCGCAGGCGGACACAGATACGCAGTATTTT. Its translation is CAICDPQADTDTQYF.

The chain uses TRBV12-3 or TRBV12-4 and TRBJ2-7; D is possibly TRBD2 (6 bases). This CDR3 spans 12 amino acids. The CDR3 reads CASRDSLREQYF. CDR3 sequence (DNA): TGTGCTAGCCGGGACTCTTTGCGCGAGCAGTACTTC.

With regard to this clonotype: Because it lacks the conserved phenylalanine or tryptophan at the end, this CDR3 is likely a read error. The chain links TRBV10-3 to TRBJ2-3; TRBD2 matches 15 bases. The CDR3 covers 21 residues. The germline gives CDR1 ENHRY, CDR2 SYGVKD. V shed 4 bases, J shed 5 bases, and the junction held 19 bases outside the gene matches. The CDR3 loop reads CAISASTGLAGGVMHGDTQYL. CDR3 in DNA: TGTGCCATCAGTGCGTCCACCGGACTAGCGGGAGGGGTTATGCATGGAGATACGCAGTATTTG.

This clonotype has only a few counts. The V and J genes are TRBV29-1 and TRBJ2-3, with 8 nucleotides matching TRBD1. V shed 3 bases, J shed 4 bases, and the junction held 3 bases outside the gene matches. Germline CDR1 is SQVTM and CDR2 is ANQGSEA. The CDR3 is 13 amino acids. CDR3 protein: CSVEEQGADTQYF. The CDR3 coding sequence is TGCAGCGTTGAGGAACAGGGGGCAGATACGCAGTATTTT.

This chain uses TRBV6-1 with TRBJ2-3; TRBD2 matches 8 bases. V was clipped by 11 bases and J by 5 bases; unmatched bases: 12. Germline V gene lookup returns CDR1 MNHNS and CDR2 SASEGT. The CDR3 length is 14 residues. The CDR3 reads CAVEERERGDTQYF. The CDR3, as DNA: TGTGCCGTCGAAGAGCGGGAGAGGGGAGATACGCAGTATTTT.

The chain employs TRBV12-3 or TRBV12-4 and TRBJ1-2; 7 bases match TRBD1. Unmatched junction bases numbered 4, after V lost 8 bases and J lost 7 bases. The CDR3 contains 11 residues. The CDR3 spells CASGAGGGYTF. CDR3 sequence (DNA): TGTGCCAGCGGGGCAGGGGGTGGCTACACCTTC.

The gene calls are TRBV7-9 and TRBJ2-3; the match to TRBD2 covers 7 bases. Germline assignment: CDR1 SEHNR and CDR2 FQNEAQ (reference sequence). The CDR3 extends over 16 amino acids. Unmatched junction bases numbered 7, after V lost 4 bases and J lost 0 bases. The CDR3 DNA reads as TGTGCCAGCAGCTCCTTAGCGGGTTTTAGCACAGATACGCAGTATTTT. Translation gives CASSSLAGFSTDTQYF.

Remarks on this clonotype: The junction departs from the called germline gene at one end, perhaps through a read error. The V call is TRBV28, the J call TRBJ2-7; tentative D call: TRBD1 (6 bases). In germline, CDR1 is MDHEN, CDR2 SYDVKM. There are 15 residues in the CDR3. CDR3 nucleotides: TGTGCCAGCGTAACAGGGAAACCCCTTCCCTACGAGCAACACTTC. Translation: CASVTGKPLPYEQHF.

A word on this clonotype: A much more abundant neighbour one base away suggests this may be a read error. This chain links TRBV29-1 with TRBJ2-7; 7 positions match TRBD1. The CDR3 totals 13 residues. The V gene's germline CDR1 is SQVTM and CDR2 ANQGSEA. As DNA, the CDR3 is TGCAGCGTTGGACCTCGGGACAGCTACGGGCAGTACTTC. The encoded protein is CSVGPRDSYGQYF.

This sequence joins TRBV4-1 and TRBJ1-1; D uncertain. V lost 6 bases and J lost 0, with 14 bases in between. Germline lookup yields CDR1 MGHRA and CDR2 YSYEKL. CDR3 length equals 15 residues. The CDR3 reads CASRLGSGLNTEAFF. CDR3 coding DNA: TGCGCCAGCAGGCTAGGGTCGGGTTTGAACACTGAAGCTTTCTTT.

This clonotype was counted between two and nine times. The J gene is TRBJ2-2, the V gene TRBV6-5, with TRBD1 matching over 8 bases. Germline values: CDR1 MNHEY, CDR2 SVGAGI. The CDR3 is 17 amino acids. With V trimmed by 0 bases and J by 6 bases, 9 bases remained unmatched. CDR3 residues: CASSYSQTGAGSGELFF. In nucleotides, the CDR3 is TGTGCCAGCAGTTACTCGCAGACAGGGGCTGGTTCCGGGGAGCTGTTTTTT.

Comment on this clonotype: A read error may account for a junction end that differs from germline. This chain joins TRBV29-1 and TRBJ2-1; tentatively, D is TRBD1 or TRBD2 (5 bases each). The CDR3 length is 16 residues. Germline V gene lookup returns CDR1 SQVTM and CDR2 ANQGSEA. The CDR3 DNA reads TGCAGCGTTGAAGTCAGCCGGGGCCGCTCCTACAATGGGCAGTTATTC. Its translation is CSVEVSRGRSYNGQLF.

This clonotype was detected a few times. This chain joins TRBV28 and TRBJ2-3; D might be TRBD1 (6 bases). From germline, CDR1 is MDHEN and CDR2 SYDVKM. The CDR3 extends over 14 amino acids. Trimming took off 5 bases at V and 5 bases at J, with 14 bases between the two ends. The CDR3 reads CASSGGQGVDTQYF. The CDR3 DNA reads TGTGCCAGCAGTGGGGGACAAGGGGTAGATACGCAGTATTTT.

J is TRBJ2-7 and V is TRBV12-3 or TRBV12-4, with a possible D match to TRBD2 (6 bases). The ends were cut back, 8 bases at V and 3 bases at J, with 11 bases in the middle. The CDR3 consists of 12 residues. CDR3 in amino acids: CASGRDFYEQYF. In DNA, the CDR3 is TGTGCCAGCGGCCGGGACTTCTACGAGCAGTACTTC.

The chain has TRBV4-1 and TRBJ1-4; the match to TRBD1 covers 7 bases. The CDR3 length is 19 residues. The V gene's germline CDR1 is MGHRA and CDR2 YSYEKL. Trimming at V came to 0 bases and at J to 5 bases, leaving 15 bases not matched to a gene. The CDR3 bases are TGCGCCAGCAGCCAAGATGGTTTGGGGGCTGGCAGGGGGAATGAAAAACTGTTTTTT. This sequence encodes CASSQDGLGAGRGNEKLFF.

For this clonotype: The conserved closing phenylalanine or tryptophan is absent in this CDR3, likely reflecting a read error. The CDR3 sequence is CANSGNSGRGETQYL. The CDR3 nucleotides read TGTGCCAACAGTGGAAATAGCGGGAGGGGAGAGACCCAGTACCTC. The chain employs TRBV2 and TRBJ2-5; 11 nucleotides align to TRBD2. The CDR3 totals 15 residues. Germline CDR1 reads SNHLY; CDR2 reads FYNNEI.

This clonotype was detected only once. Given a much more abundant clone one base away, this may be a read error. This chain links TRBV11-2 with TRBJ2-7, with 8 nucleotides matching TRBD2. Germline CDR1 SGHAT, CDR2 FQNNGV. The CDR3 runs 16 residues. V was pared by 4 bases and J by 4 bases, with 12 bases of the junction left unmatched. The CDR3 coding sequence is TGTGCCAGCAGCTCGGGACTAGAGGGAGATTGGTACGAGCAGTACTTC. Its protein product is CASSSGLEGDWYEQYF.